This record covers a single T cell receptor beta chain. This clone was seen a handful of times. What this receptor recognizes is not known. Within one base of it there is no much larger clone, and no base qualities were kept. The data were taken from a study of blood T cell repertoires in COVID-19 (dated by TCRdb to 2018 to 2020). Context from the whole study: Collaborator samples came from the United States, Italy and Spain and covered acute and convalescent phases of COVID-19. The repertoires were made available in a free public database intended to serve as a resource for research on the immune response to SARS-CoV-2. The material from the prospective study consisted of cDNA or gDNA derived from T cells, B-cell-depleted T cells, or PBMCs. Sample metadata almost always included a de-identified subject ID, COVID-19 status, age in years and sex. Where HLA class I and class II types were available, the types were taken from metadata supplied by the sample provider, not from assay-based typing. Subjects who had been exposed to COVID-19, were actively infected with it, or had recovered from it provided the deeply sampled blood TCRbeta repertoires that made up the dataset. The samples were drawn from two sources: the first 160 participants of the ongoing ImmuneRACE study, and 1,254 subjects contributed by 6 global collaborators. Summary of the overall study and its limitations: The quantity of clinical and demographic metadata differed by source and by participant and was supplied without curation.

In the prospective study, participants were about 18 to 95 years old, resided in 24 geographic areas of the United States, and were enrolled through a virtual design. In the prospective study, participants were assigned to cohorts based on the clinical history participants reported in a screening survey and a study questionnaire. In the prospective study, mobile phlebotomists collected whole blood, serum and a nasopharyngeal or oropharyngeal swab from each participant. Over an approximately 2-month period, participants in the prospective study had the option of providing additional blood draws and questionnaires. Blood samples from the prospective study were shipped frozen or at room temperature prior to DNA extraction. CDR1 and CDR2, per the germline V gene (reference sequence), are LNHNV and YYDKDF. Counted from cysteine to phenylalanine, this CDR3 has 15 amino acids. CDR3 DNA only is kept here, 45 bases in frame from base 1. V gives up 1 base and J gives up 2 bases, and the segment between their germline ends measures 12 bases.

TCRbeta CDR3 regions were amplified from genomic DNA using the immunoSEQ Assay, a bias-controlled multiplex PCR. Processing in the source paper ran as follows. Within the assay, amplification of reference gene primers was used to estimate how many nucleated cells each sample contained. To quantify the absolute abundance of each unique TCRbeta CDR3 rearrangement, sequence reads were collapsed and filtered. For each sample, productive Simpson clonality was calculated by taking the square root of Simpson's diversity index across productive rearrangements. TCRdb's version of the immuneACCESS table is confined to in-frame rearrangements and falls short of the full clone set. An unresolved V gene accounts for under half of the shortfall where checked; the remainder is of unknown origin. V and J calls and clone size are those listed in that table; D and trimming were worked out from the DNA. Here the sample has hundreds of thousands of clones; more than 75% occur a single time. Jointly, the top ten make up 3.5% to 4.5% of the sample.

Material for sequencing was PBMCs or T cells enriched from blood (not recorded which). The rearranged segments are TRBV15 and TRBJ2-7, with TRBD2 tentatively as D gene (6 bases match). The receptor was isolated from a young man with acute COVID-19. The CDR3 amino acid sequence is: CATSRGFGGTYEQYF. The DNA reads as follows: TGTGCCACCAGCAGAGGTTTCGGGGGAACCTACGAGCAGTACTTC. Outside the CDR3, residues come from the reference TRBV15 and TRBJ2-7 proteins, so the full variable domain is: DAMVIQNPRYQVTQFGKPVTLSCSQTLNHNVMYWYQQKSSQAPKLLFHYYDKDFNNEADTPDNFQSRRPNTSFCFLDIRSPGLGDTAMYLCATSRGFGGTYEQYFGPGTRLTVT.